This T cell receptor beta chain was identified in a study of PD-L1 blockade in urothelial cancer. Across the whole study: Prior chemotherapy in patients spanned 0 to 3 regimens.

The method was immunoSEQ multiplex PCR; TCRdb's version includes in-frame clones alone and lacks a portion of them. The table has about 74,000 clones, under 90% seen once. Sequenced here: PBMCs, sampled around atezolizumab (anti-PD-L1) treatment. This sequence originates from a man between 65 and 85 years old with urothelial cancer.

This chain's CDR3 is CASCPSFSYNEQFF. For the CDR3, the DNA is TGTGCCAGTTGTCCTTCTTTCTCCTACAATGAGCAGTTCTTC. J is TRBJ2-1 and V is TRBV19; D ambiguous. Germline lookup yields CDR1 LNHDA and CDR2 SQIVND (reference sequence). Trimming shortened V by 8 bases and J by 0 bases, and 11 bases separated the two germline ends. The CDR3 consists of 14 residues.